This entry is about one T cell receptor beta chain. No antigen is known for it. Base quality data are lacking; no much larger clone is found one base away. This record belongs to a study of T cells in Graves' hyperthyroidism and ophthalmopathy (dated by TCRdb to the late 2010s). Concerning the study at large: Peripheral blood was sampled at the time of initial diagnosis, prior to any treatment. To identify distinguishing TCR V-J signatures, a discovery cohort of about 95 patients was used, comprising 43 with Graves' ophthalmopathy and roughly 60 with stable Graves' hyperthyroidism. Prospective prediction of ophthalmopathy was tested in an independent validation cohort consisting of 18 hyperthyroidism patients and approximately 16 patients who later progressed to ophthalmopathy. The roughly 90 discovery patients were divided at random into training and test sets in a 7:3 ratio. Thyroid tissue and blood T-cell repertoires from more than five Graves' hyperthyroidism patients were also compared in the study. Once sampling was done, hyperthyroidism patients were given methimazole at a starting dose of 30 mg daily, whereas ophthalmopathy patients were given high-dose intravenous methylprednisolone. The paper describes TCR Vbeta CDR3 sequencing of fewer than 150 peripheral blood samples, made up of about 40 ophthalmopathy patients, 70 to 75 hyperthyroidism patients and 17 progressor patients. Broader findings and caveats from the paper: Most expanded thyroid clonotypes (frequency above 0.001) were also found in blood, which suggests that blood repertoires may mirror thyroid immune responses. In validation, the model predicted progression to ophthalmopathy a median of roughly 6.1 months before onset, with about 64% sensitivity and roughly 73% specificity. Ophthalmopathy was separated from stable hyperthyroidism by a 13 V-J signature model, with approximately 86% sensitivity and approximately 84% specificity obtained in cross-validation and 80%/75% obtained in testing. Sample size was not statistically predetermined, and investigators were not blinded to group allocation.

Stable Graves' hyperthyroidism was defined as the absence of progression to ophthalmopathy over 18 months of follow-up. The hyperthyroidism patients were between 18 and 65 years old and newly diagnosed, with a disease duration of less than 2 months. Patients with uncontrolled infections, other autoimmune diseases, pregnancy or lactation were excluded. Diagnoses relied on clinical symptoms, serum thyroxine and TRAb, thyroid ultrasound and orbital computed tomography. Ficoll-Paque density gradient centrifugation was used to isolate PBMCs from 10 ml of fresh peripheral blood. Total RNA was extracted using Trizol reagent, and RNA quality was assessed on an Agilent 2100 Bioanalyzer. The CDR3 goes from the cysteine to the phenylalanine over 14 residues. The retained sequence is limited to the CDR3, 42 bases, with the frame set at the first base. V is shortened by 3 bases, J by 6 bases, and the region joining them spans 12 bases.

Amplification of TCR beta CDR3 regions was carried out from RNA transcripts. For the first round of RT-PCR on the TCR CDR3, the HTBI primer set was used together with the Qiagen OneStep RT-PCR kit. A second multiplex PCR round built the libraries, followed by size selection and purification. Sequencing of the libraries was done on an Illumina HiSeq2000 using paired-end 100 bp reads. For the original study's pipeline: SOAPnuke was used to process the raw data, throwing out any read that contained adapters or uncalled bases, had a mean Phred below 15, or lacked an exact constant-primer or identifier match. High-quality paired reads were merged using COPE v1.2.5, and each unique nucleotide sequence was defined as a clonotype. MiTCR v1.1 was used to align clonotypes to the IMGT TRBV, TRBD and TRBJ reference segments. Only V-J combinations with frequency above 0.0001, covering roughly 99% of repertoires, were analysed. The TCS score was defined as F50 (clonal expansion) divided by E x V (chaos), with BLOSUM62-based TCRdist calculated between CDR3 peptides within each V-J. Welch's t-statistics and random forest reduced roughly 530 V-J features to 10 to 15, which were used in a naive Bayes classifier (R e1071). TCRdb handled the public reads itself, with Q25 trimming in fastp and clone calling in MiXCR, and kept productive beta chains. Merged by CDR3 protein, the rows form single entries marked with the most common genes and DNA. TCRdb's processing, not the authors' own work, is the source of the V and J calls. Recorded for this sample are 350,000 or so distinct CDR3 sequences; roughly a fifth of them occurred a single time. Around 45% of the sample is taken by the ten largest.

Sequencing input: blood. The rearrangement combines TRBV12-3 or TRBV12-4 with TRBJ2-1, with no confident D gene call. This receptor was identified in a woman aged 50 to 60 with Graves' hyperthyroidism. The nucleotide sequence reads as follows: TGTGCCAGCAGTTTCCGGACCCGCCGCAATGAGCAGTTCTTC. Translated, this is CASSFRTRRNEQFF.